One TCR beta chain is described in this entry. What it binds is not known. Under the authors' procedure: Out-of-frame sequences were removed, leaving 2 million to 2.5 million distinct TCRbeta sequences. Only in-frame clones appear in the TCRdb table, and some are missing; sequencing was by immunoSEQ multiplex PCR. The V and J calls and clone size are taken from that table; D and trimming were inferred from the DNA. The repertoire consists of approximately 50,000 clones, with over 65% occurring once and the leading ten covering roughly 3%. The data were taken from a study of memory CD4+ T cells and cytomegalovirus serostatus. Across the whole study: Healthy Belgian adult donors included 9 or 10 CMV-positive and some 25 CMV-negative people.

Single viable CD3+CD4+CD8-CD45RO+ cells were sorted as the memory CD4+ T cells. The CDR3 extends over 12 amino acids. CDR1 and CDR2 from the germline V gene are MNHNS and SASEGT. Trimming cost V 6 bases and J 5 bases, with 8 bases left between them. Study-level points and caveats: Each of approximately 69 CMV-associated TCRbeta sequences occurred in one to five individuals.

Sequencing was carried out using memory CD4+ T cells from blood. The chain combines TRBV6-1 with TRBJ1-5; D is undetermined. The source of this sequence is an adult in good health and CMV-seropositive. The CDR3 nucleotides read TGTGCCAGCAGGTTTTTGTATCAGCCCCAGCATTTT. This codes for CASRFLYQPQHF.